The 29 T cell receptor beta chains below were found in one sample sequenced in a study of blood T cell repertoires in COVID-19. Sequencing used immunoSEQ multiplex PCR; TCRdb keeps in-frame clones, though not all of them. The sample has roughly 92,000 clones; 65% to 85% are singletons. The specimen was peripheral blood. Every receptor here comes from an elderly woman with active or convalescent COVID-19.

The chain carries TRBV29-1 and TRBJ1-4; 9 bases are shared with TRBD1. CDR1 is SQVTM and CDR2 is ANQGSEA in the germline V gene. With 3 bases clipped from V and 6 bases from J, the junction kept 2 bases outside the gene matches. This CDR3 contains 13 residues. The CDR3 spells CSVETGGDEKLFF. The CDR3 nucleotides read TGCAGCGTTGAGACAGGGGGGGATGAAAAACTGTTTTTT.

This clone showed up just once. The genes are TRBV5-4 and TRBJ1-2, with D possibly being TRBD1 (5 bases). CDR3 length equals 14 residues. Germline V gene sequence: CDR1 SGHNT, CDR2 YYREEE (reference sequence). Trimming took 4 bases from V and 5 from J, leaving 15 bases between them. CDR3 sequence: CASSEERGWYGYTF. CDR3 coding DNA: TGTGCCAGCAGCGAAGAGCGGGGGTGGTATGGCTACACCTTC.

The chain is built from TRBV28 and TRBJ1-2; 7 positions match TRBD1. The CDR3 totals 17 residues. Germline assignment: CDR1 MDHEN and CDR2 SYDVKM. Trimming at V came to 2 bases and at J to 0 bases, leaving 9 bases not matched to a gene. The CDR3 nucleotides are TGTGCCAGCAGTTTAGGTTCAAAGGGGGCTACTAACTATGGCTACACCTTC. As protein: CASSLGSKGATNYGYTF.

This clone has only a few counts. The V call is TRBV28, the J call TRBJ1-2; 7 nucleotides match TRBD1. Germline loops: CDR1 MDHEN, CDR2 SYDVKM. The CDR3 covers 13 residues. The V and J ends lost 6 bases and 5 bases, in that order; junction bases with no gene match: 6. The CDR3: CASSSGQVYGYTF. Here the CDR3 DNA reads TGTGCCAGCAGCTCCGGACAGGTGTATGGCTACACCTTC.

The chain is built from TRBV9 and TRBJ2-2; a possible D gene is TRBD1 (6 bases). From germline, CDR1 is SGDLS and CDR2 YYNGEE. Trimming stripped 0 bases from V and 5 bases from J, with 8 bases between. The CDR3 runs 14 residues. CDR3 sequence (DNA): TGTGCCAGCAGCGTAGCAGGGGCTACCGGGGAGCTGTTTTTT. Encoded protein: CASSVAGATGELFF.

The chain joins TRBV5-4 to TRBJ1-1, with D possibly TRBD1 on 5 matching bases. Germline loops: CDR1 SGHNT, CDR2 YYREEE (reference sequence). The germline V and J ends were trimmed by 1 base and 10 bases, with 14 bases remaining between them. This CDR3 region has 13 residues. CDR3 loop: CASSLRGDGVAFF. CDR3 coding DNA: TGTGCCAGCAGCTTGAGGGGTGACGGCGTAGCTTTCTTT.

The V and J genes are TRBV19 and TRBJ1-2, with 9 positions matching TRBD1. The CDR3 loop spans 15 amino acids. Germline V gene sequence: CDR1 LNHDA, CDR2 SQIVND (reference sequence). V lost 5 bases, J lost 9 bases, and 13 bases stayed unmatched. Here the CDR3 reads CASSSSGTGLYRYTF. The CDR3 DNA sequence: TGTGCCAGTAGTTCATCCGGGACAGGGCTGTATCGCTACACCTTC. The whole variable domain, filled in from reference TRBV19 and TRBJ1-2, reads DGGITQSPKYLFRKEGQNVTLSCEQNLNHDAMYWYRQDPGQGLRLIYYSQIVNDFQKGDIAEGYSVSREKKESFPLTVTSAQKNPTAFYLCASSSSGTGLYRYTFGSGTRLTVV.

The CDR3 DNA is TGTGCCACCAGTGAAGCAGGGAGAAACACCATATATTTT. It yields the protein CATSEAGRNTIYF. V is TRBV24-1 and J is TRBJ1-3, with D possibly being TRBD1 (5 bases). From germline, CDR1 is KGHDR and CDR2 SFDVKD. Trimming removed 4 bases from V and 5 bases from J, with 8 bases in between. This CDR3 comprises 13 residues.

This clone has only a few counts. J is TRBJ2-1 and V is TRBV7-3; 11 bases are shared with TRBD2. Looked up from germline, CDR1 is SGHTA and CDR2 is FQGTGA. This CDR3 comprises 20 residues. The V segment lost 0 bases and the J segment 0 bases; nucleotides outside the gene matches: 10. The CDR3 nucleotides are TGTGCCAGCAGCTTAACAGCTAGCGGGGGGCTATACAGCTCCTACAATGAGCAGTTCTTC. Residues: CASSLTASGGLYSSYNEQFF.

J is TRBJ1-2 and V is TRBV9; the D gene is possibly TRBD1 (6 bases). The germline gives CDR1 SGDLS, CDR2 YYNGEE. The CDR3 runs 14 residues. Trimming stripped 10 bases from V and 6 bases from J, with 22 bases between. The CDR3 DNA reads as TGTGCCCGTGGGTTAGGGGAGGGGGGCGATGGCTACACCTTC. The encoded protein is CARGLGEGGDGYTF.

The V and J genes are TRBV9 and TRBJ1-5; no reliable D call. Germline V gives CDR1 SGDLS, CDR2 YYNGEE. The V gene lost 8 bases and the J gene lost 0 bases, with 15 bases spanning the gap. The CDR3 spans 15 residues. The CDR3 nucleotides are TGTGCCAGGTCCCGCTTAAGCCATAGCAATCAGCCCCAGCATTTT. Translating gives CARSRLSHSNQPQHF.

J is TRBJ1-6 and V is TRBV9; D perhaps matches TRBD1 (6 bases). This CDR3 has 15 residues. Trimming removed 4 bases from V and 0 bases from J, with 8 bases in between. Germline CDR1 is SGDLS and CDR2 is YYNGEE. CDR3 nucleotide sequence: TGTGCCAGCAGCCCCAGGGGCTCCTATAATTCACCCCTCCACTTT. Its translation: CASSPRGSYNSPLHF.

This clone was observed a single time. The chain links TRBV16 to TRBJ1-2, with 11 bases identical to TRBD1. V lost 4 bases and J lost 6; bases outside the gene matches: 4. Germline V lookup: CDR1 KGHSY, CDR2 FQNENV. This CDR3 is 14 amino acids long. The CDR3 loop is CASSPGTGGNGYTF. The CDR3, as DNA: TGTGCCAGCAGCCCCGGGACAGGGGGTAATGGCTACACCTTC.

V usage is TRBV2 and J usage is TRBJ2-5, with D tentatively TRBD1 (7 bases). The V end was cut by 1 base, the J end by 4 bases, with 13 bases between. This CDR3 has 15 amino acids. Germline V gene lookup returns CDR1 SNHLY and CDR2 FYNNEI. CDR3 protein: CASSEGQGGRETQYF. In DNA, the CDR3 is TGTGCCAGCAGTGAAGGGCAGGGGGGCCGAGAGACCCAGTACTTC. The full variable domain, completed using reference TRBV2 and TRBJ2-5, is EPEVTQTPSHQVTQMGQEVILRCVPISNHLYFYWYRQILGQKVEFLVSFYNNEISEKSEIFDDQFSVERPDGSNFTLKIRSTKLEDSAMYFCASSEGQGGRETQYFGPGTRLLVL.

This chain connects TRBV27 to TRBJ1-2, with 10 positions matching TRBD1. The CDR3 sequence is 15 residues long. The germline V gene has CDR1 MNHEY and CDR2 SMNVEV (reference sequence). Trimming took 4 bases from V and 7 from J; bases not matched to a gene: 9. The CDR3 DNA reads TGTGCCAGCAGTTACCACCGGGACAGGGGTTTTGGCTACACCTTC. This translates into CASSYHRDRGFGYTF.

V and J are TRBV19 and TRBJ2-7; 9 bases fit TRBD1. Trimming at V came to 3 bases and at J to 6 bases, leaving 6 bases not matched to a gene. CDR1 LNHDA and CDR2 SQIVND come from the germline V gene (reference sequence). The CDR3 has 14 residues. The CDR3 DNA is TGTGCCAGTAGTATTACAGGGGGCTTGGTCGAGCAGTACTTC. Amino acids: CASSITGGLVEQYF.

The chain recombines TRBV7-8 with TRBJ1-2; D uncertain. Germline CDR1 is SGHVS and CDR2 is FQNEAQ. The V end was cut by 6 bases, the J end by 3 bases, with 14 bases between. The CDR3 consists of 14 residues. This CDR3 reads CASSPGWIHYGYTF. The CDR3 DNA sequence: TGTGCCAGCAGTCCCGGGTGGATTCACTATGGCTACACCTTC.

This chain connects TRBV18 to TRBJ2-7, with TRBD2 identical over 10 bases. This CDR3 is 17 amino acids long. Germline V gene lookup returns CDR1 KGHSH and CDR2 LQKENI. The V gene end was trimmed by 6 bases and the J gene end by 3 bases; junction bases not matched to a gene: 14. This chain's CDR3 is CASSPTSGLRAVYEQYF. As DNA, the CDR3 is TGTGCCAGCTCCCCGACTAGCGGGTTAAGGGCAGTCTACGAGCAGTACTTC.

This rearrangement joins TRBV29-1 to TRBJ2-1; unclear D gene. The CDR3 runs to 11 residues. Germline CDR1 and CDR2: SQVTM and ANQGSEA. V was shortened by 5 bases and J by 4 bases, with 6 bases between the two germline ends. DNA of the CDR3: TGCAGCGTTTCGCAGTACAATGAGCAGTTCTTC. Encoded protein: CSVSQYNEQFF.

This rearrangement joins TRBV29-1 to TRBJ2-1; 13 positions agree with TRBD2. This CDR3 spans 16 amino acids. The germline V gene encodes CDR1 SQVTM and CDR2 ANQGSEA. J was trimmed by 3 bases and V by 7 bases; bases with no gene match: 9. CDR3 nucleotides: TGCAGCGCCGGACTAGCGGGAGTCTCCCTCTACAATGAGCAGTTCTTC. Its translation: CSAGLAGVSLYNEQFF.

This clone was observed a handful of times. The chain links TRBV12-3 or TRBV12-4 to TRBJ1-4; D is possibly TRBD1 (6 bases). The CDR3 totals 13 residues. V was clipped by 7 bases and J by 3 bases, with 9 bases between them. For the CDR3, the DNA is TGTGCCAGCACCAGGGGTGCTAATGAAAAACTGTTTTTT. It specifies CASTRGANEKLFF.

The chain uses TRBV6-5 and TRBJ1-2; D perhaps matches TRBD1 (5 bases). From germline, CDR1 is MNHEY and CDR2 SVGAGI. V was clipped by 4 bases and J by 8 bases, with 20 bases between them. The CDR3 extends over 15 amino acids. CDR3 DNA: TGTGCCAGCAGTTCGACCTTAGGGGTGGCCAAGGGCTACACCTTC. This gives the protein CASSSTLGVAKGYTF.

The rearrangement uses TRBV4-1 and TRBJ2-7, with 7 bases aligning to TRBD2. The junction had 6 bases not matched to a gene; V was cut back by 0 bases and J by 1 base. The CDR3 is 16 residues long. CDR1 and CDR2 (germline): MGHRA, YSYEKL. CDR3 nucleotides: TGCGCCAGCAGCCAAGACCGGGGGGAGGGGTCCTACGAGCAGTACTTC. This encodes CASSQDRGEGSYEQYF.

This clone was recorded a few times. The chain combines TRBV9 with TRBJ2-5; the match to TRBD2 covers 11 bases. Germline V lookup: CDR1 SGDLS, CDR2 YYNGEE. The V segment lost 0 bases and the J segment 4 bases; nucleotides outside the gene matches: 5. This CDR3 comprises 16 residues. The CDR3, as DNA: TGTGCCAGCAGCGTAGGGGCTAGCGGGGGGACAGAGACCCAGTACTTC. It encodes CASSVGASGGTETQYF.

The chain links TRBV6-4 to TRBJ2-2; the D gene is possibly TRBD2 (6 bases). V gave up 6 bases and J gave up 0 bases, with 11 bases separating them. This CDR3 is 15 amino acids long. Germline V gives CDR1 MRHNA, CDR2 SNTAGT. Here the CDR3 reads CASSPGTPNTGELFF. CDR3 sequence (DNA): TGTGCCAGCAGCCCCGGGACTCCGAACACCGGGGAGCTGTTTTTT.

The CDR3 DNA reads as TGTGCCAGCAGGCCCTGGGGGGACAGGGATCAGCCCCAGCATTTT. It specifies CASRPWGDRDQPQHF. The V call is TRBV28, the J call TRBJ1-5, with 9 bases identical to TRBD1. The V gene's germline CDR1 is MDHEN and CDR2 SYDVKM. The CDR3 is made up of 15 amino acids. The J segment lost 5 bases and the V segment lost 6 bases, leaving 8 bases of the junction unmatched.

V gene TRBV7-9 combines with J gene TRBJ1-1, with TRBD1 as a possible D gene (5 bases). CDR1 is SEHNR, CDR2 FQNEAQ, per germline (reference sequence). CDR3 length equals 16 residues. Trimming shortened V by 3 bases and J by 1 base, and 15 bases separated the two germline ends. CDR3 DNA sequence: TGTGCCAGCAGCTTTTCAAGGGGCTCTGCGAACACTGAAGCTTTCTTT. Its translation is CASSFSRGSANTEAFF.

A few counts support this clone. This chain links TRBV5-1 with TRBJ2-1, with 7 bases identical to TRBD2. The length of the CDR3 is 16 residues. CDR1 is SGHRS and CDR2 is YFSETQ in the germline V gene. The V and J ends lost 0 bases and 0 bases, in that order; junction bases with no gene match: 3. This CDR3 is CASSLDWTSSYNEQFF. The CDR3 nucleotides read TGCGCCAGCAGCTTGGATTGGACTAGCTCCTACAATGAGCAGTTCTTC.

V gene TRBV2 combines with J gene TRBJ1-5; 7 nucleotides align to TRBD1. V dropped 4 bases and J dropped 2; count of bases not matched to a gene: 5. Germline assignment: CDR1 SNHLY and CDR2 FYNNEI. The CDR3 has 15 residues. CDR3 in DNA: TGTGCCAGCAGTGGACCAGGGGGAGGCAATCAGCCCCAGCATTTT. This translates into CASSGPGGGNQPQHF.